A selection of T cell receptor beta chains follows, all from one sample in a study of blood T cells in healthy people across ages. Via MiXCR, TCRdb re-called the 5' RACE reads, giving one row per CDR3 protein. The sample holds about 770,000 distinct CDR3 sequences; about 42% are singletons and the top ten take roughly 19%. The sample consisted of blood. These receptor sequences come from a man in his sixties in good health. CDR3s include the opening cysteine and the closing phenylalanine or tryptophan. The D gene is left open where the match is weak. Clone size is shown for a subset of rows, as once, few, many or a class of expanded clone.

TRBD1	TRBV5-8	-	TRBJ1-2	TGTGCCAGCAGCTTGCAGGGGGCGCTGGTCTATGGCTACACCTTC	CASSLQGALVYGYTF
-	TRBV7-2	-	TRBJ2-1	TGTGCCAGCAGCTTAGGGGGGTGGGCAGGGAGAACCTACAATGAGCAGTTCTTC	CASSLGGWAGRTYNEQFF
TRBD1	TRBV7-9	-	TRBJ2-5	TGTGCCAGCACCCTGACAGGGGATAGACAAGAGACCCAGTACTTC	CASTLTGDRQETQYF
TRBD1	TRBV5-5	-	TRBJ1-4	TGTGCCAGCAGCTTGGAAGGGCCGCCGGGACAGGGTTATGAAAAACTGTTTTTT	CASSLEGPPGQGYEKLFF
TRBD1	TRBV5-1	few	TRBJ2-7	TGCGCCAGCAGCTTGACCGGGACAGGGGTCTACGAGCAGTACTTC	CASSLTGTGVYEQYF
-	TRBV6-2/TRBV6-3	-	TRBJ2-7	TGTGCCAGCGGAGGGCCCAGGAGGGAGCAGTACTTC	CASGGPRREQYF
-	TRBV3-1	few	TRBJ1-2	TGTGCCAGCAGACAAAAGACAGTTACCTATGGCTACACCTTC	CASRQKTVTYGYTF
-	TRBV11-3	-	TRBJ2-5	TGTGCCAGCAGAGCGGGTCAAGAGACCCAGTACTTC	CASRAGQETQYF
TRBD2	TRBV7-8	-	TRBJ2-1	TGTGCCAGCACCAACCGCGGGGCGACTAGCGGGGGAACCGAAACCTCCTACAATGAGCAGTTCTTC	CASTNRGATSGGTETSYNEQFF
TRBD1	TRBV20-1	-	TRBJ2-3	TGCAGTGCTTCAGCCAGGGGGCCCGGAGATACGCAGTATTTT	CSASARGPGDTQYF
-	TRBV11-2	-	TRBJ2-7	TGTGCCAGCAGCCCAGACTACCATGAGCAGTACTTC	CASSPDYHEQYF
-	TRBV7-6	-	TRBJ1-2	TGTGCCAGCAGCTTAGACAAGGGGCCCGGACCCTACACCTTC	CASSLDKGPGPYTF
TRBD1	TRBV27	-	TRBJ1-1	TGTGCCAGCAGTTCCTCCGGGACAGCGGACTCAAAAGCTTTCTTT	CASSSSGTADSKAFF
TRBD2	TRBV10-3	-	TRBJ2-7	TGTGCCATCAGTGATTTAGCGGGGGGCTCCTACGAGCAGTACTTC	CAISDLAGGSYEQYF